The subject of this entry is one TCR beta chain. Its antigen is not known. The entry originates in a study of CD8 T cells in ankylosing spondylitis. Preparation of TCR beta libraries was done by quantitative 5'-RACE with molecular barcodes. TCRdb analysed the 5' RACE reads with MiXCR anew, one entry per CDR3 protein. The sample holds over 450,000 distinct CDR3 sequences, roughly 13% seen once. The V end lost 5 bases, the J end lost 0 bases, and 17 bases lay between the germline ends. The germline gives CDR1 LNHDA, CDR2 SQIVND (reference sequence). The CDR3 is made up of 17 amino acids. Study-level points and caveats: Disease-linked clones were CD8+ and relatively rare in peripheral blood. Blood from ankylosing spondylitis patients appeared to carry a characteristic roughly eight-variant TCR beta motif. Within matched ankylosing spondylitis synovial fluid, disease-linked clones were reportedly significantly enriched. Both synovial fluid and blood in reactive arthritis had previously been reported to carry some motif variants.

The chain recombines TRBV19 with TRBJ1-5; D unresolved. The sample consisted of blood, either unsorted or a sorted T cell fraction (not recorded which). The sequence was collected from a male donor with ankylosing spondylitis. CDR3 sequence: CASSRSRGSYSNQPQHF. CDR3 DNA: TGTGCCAGTAGTCGCAGCAGAGGGTCTTATAGCAATCAGCCCCAGCATTTT.